This T cell receptor beta chain was found in a study of Ad26.COV2.S vaccination and SARS-CoV-2 variants. Looking at the study overall: Once, or twice with 56 days between doses, Ad26.COV2.S was given intramuscularly. Study outcomes and limitations: It was vaccine recipients, not placebo recipients, who had the higher spike-specific TCR breadth. Quantification of TCR breadth and depth may have yielded underestimates of total T cell responses. Measurement of non-spike TCR breadth gave similar results in vaccine and placebo recipients.

The CDR3 is made up of 13 amino acids. Trimming removed 1 base from V and 2 bases from J, with 5 bases in between. From germline, CDR1 is SGHVS and CDR2 FNYEAQ. For this clone: Its cognate antigen is unknown.

Repertoires were generated with immunoSEQ multiplex PCR, while TCRdb's copy carries only in-frame clones and drops some. The data show a few hundred thousand clones, with roughly 90% seen just once and around 3.6% held by the top ten. As to treatment: some 20 received Ad26.COV2.S at low or high dose, single or two shots; about 5 received placebo; per-sample allocation not given. The samples date from day 63 after the first vaccine or placebo injection. The sequence was obtained from a person aged 18-60 years who received the Ad26.COV2.S COVID-19 vaccine or a placebo. V usage is TRBV7-6 and J usage is TRBJ2-5; possible D gene TRBD2, 5 bases. Here the sequenced sample was peripheral blood, taken in a trial of Ad26.COV2.S vaccine versus placebo. Written as DNA, the CDR3 is TGTGCCAGCAGCTTAGGGACTCAAGAGACCCAGTACTTC. Protein: CASSLGTQETQYF.